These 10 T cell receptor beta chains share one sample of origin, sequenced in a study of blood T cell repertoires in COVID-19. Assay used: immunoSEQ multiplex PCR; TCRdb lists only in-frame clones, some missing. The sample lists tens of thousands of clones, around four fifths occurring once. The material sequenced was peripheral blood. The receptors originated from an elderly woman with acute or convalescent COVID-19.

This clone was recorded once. The CDR3 protein is CASSGVNSPLHF. The CDR3 region has the DNA TGTGCCAGCAGTGGAGTGAATTCACCCCTCCACTTT. The chain employs TRBV2 and TRBJ1-6; D uncertain. Trimming took off 4 bases at V and 7 bases at J, with 5 bases between the two ends. The CDR3 has 12 residues. The V gene's germline CDR1 is SNHLY and CDR2 FYNNEI.

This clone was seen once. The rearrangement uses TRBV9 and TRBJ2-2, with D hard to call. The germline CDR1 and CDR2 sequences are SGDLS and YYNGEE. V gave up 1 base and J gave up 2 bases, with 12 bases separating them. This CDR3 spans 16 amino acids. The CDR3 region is CASSVFQSVNTGELFF. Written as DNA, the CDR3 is TGTGCCAGCAGCGTATTCCAGTCTGTCAACACCGGGGAGCTGTTTTTT. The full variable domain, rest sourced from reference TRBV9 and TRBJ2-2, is DSGVTQTPKHLITATGQRVTLRCSPRSGDLSVYWYQQSLDQGLQFLIQYYNGEERAKGNILERFSAQQFPDLHSELNLSSLELGDSALYFCASSVFQSVNTGELFFGEGSRLTVL.

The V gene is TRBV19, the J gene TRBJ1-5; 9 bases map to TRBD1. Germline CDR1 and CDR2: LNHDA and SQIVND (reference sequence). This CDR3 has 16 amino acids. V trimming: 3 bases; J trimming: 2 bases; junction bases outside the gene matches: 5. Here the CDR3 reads CASSIGQGRGNQPQHF. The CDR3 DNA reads TGTGCCAGTAGTATCGGACAGGGGAGAGGCAATCAGCCCCAGCATTTT.

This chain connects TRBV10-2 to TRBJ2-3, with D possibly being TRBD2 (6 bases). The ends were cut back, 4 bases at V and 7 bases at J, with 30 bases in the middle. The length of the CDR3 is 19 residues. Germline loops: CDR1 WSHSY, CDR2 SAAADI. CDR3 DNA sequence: TGCGCCAGCAGTGTGGCGGGGCCAAGTAGGGTTAATATGGCGAATACGCAGTATTTT. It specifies CASSVAGPSRVNMANTQYF.

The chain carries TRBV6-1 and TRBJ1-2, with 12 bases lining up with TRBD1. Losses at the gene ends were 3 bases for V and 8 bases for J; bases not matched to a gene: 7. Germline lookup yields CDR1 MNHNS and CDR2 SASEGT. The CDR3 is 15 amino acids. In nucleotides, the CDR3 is TGTGCCAGCAGTGAGGGGACAGGGGGCGTGAGGGGCTACACCTTC. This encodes CASSEGTGGVRGYTF.

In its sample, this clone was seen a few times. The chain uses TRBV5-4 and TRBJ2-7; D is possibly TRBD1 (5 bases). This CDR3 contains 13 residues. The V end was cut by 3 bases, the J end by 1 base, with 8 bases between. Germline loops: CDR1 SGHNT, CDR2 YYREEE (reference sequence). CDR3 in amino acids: CASSSDISYEQYF. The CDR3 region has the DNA TGTGCCAGCAGCTCGGACATTTCCTACGAGCAGTACTTC.

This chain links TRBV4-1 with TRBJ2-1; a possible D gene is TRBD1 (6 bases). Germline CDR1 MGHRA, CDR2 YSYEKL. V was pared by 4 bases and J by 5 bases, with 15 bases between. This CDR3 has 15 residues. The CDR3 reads CASSPSRTANNEQFF. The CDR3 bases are TGCGCCAGCAGCCCCTCGCGGACAGCAAACAATGAGCAGTTCTTC.

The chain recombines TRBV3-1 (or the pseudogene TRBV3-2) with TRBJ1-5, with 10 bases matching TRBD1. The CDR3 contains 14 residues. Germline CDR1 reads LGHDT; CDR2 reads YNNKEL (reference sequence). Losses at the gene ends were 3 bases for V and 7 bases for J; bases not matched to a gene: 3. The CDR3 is CASSQDRGKQPQHF. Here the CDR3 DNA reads TGTGCCAGCAGCCAGGACAGGGGGAAGCAGCCCCAGCATTTT.

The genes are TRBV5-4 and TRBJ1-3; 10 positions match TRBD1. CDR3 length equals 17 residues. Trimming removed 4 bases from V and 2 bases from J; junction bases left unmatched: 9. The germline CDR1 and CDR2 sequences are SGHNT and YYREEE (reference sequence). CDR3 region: CASSQGGQGIAGNTIYF. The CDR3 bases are TGTGCCAGCAGCCAGGGGGGACAGGGGATAGCTGGAAACACCATATATTTT.

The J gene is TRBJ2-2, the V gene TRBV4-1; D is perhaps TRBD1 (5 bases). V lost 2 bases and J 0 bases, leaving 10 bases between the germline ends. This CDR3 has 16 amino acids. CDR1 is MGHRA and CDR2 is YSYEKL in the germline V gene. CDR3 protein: CASSQKGRTNTGELFF. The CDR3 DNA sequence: TGCGCCAGCAGCCAAAAGGGGCGGACGAACACCGGGGAGCTGTTTTTT.